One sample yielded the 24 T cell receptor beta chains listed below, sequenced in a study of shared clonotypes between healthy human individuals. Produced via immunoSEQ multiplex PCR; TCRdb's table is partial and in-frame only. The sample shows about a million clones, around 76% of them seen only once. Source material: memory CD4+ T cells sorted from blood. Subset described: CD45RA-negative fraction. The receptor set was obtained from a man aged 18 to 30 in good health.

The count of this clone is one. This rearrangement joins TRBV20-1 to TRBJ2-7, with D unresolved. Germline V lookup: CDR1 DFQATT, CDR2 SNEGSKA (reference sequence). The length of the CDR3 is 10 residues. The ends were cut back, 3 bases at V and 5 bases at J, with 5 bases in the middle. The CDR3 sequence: CSASVDEQYF. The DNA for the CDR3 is TGCAGTGCTAGTGTGGACGAGCAGTACTTC.

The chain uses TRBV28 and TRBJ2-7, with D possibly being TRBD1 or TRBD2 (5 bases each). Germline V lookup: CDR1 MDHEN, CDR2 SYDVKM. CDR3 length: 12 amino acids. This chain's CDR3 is CASLGDPYEQYF. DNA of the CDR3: TGTGCTTCCCTTGGGGACCCCTACGAGCAGTACTTC.

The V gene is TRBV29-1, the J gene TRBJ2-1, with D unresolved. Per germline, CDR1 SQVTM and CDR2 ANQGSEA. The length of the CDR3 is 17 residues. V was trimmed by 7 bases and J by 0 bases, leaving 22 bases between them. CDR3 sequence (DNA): TGCAGCGCACAGAGGACGACCAGGAGCAGCTCCTACAATGAGCAGTTCTTC. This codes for CSAQRTTRSSSYNEQFF.

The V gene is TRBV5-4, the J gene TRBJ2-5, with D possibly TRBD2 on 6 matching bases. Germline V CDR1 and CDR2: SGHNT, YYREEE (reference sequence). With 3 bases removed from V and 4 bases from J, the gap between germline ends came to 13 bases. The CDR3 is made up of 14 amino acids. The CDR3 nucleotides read TGTGCCAGCAGCTCCGCGGGACCTACAGAGACCCAGTACTTC. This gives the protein CASSSAGPTETQYF.

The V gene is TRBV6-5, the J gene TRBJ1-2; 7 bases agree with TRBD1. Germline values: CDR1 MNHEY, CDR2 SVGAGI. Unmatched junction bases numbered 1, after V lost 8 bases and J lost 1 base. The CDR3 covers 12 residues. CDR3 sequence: CASGDSNYGYTF. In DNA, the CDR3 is TGTGCCAGCGGGGACAGTAACTATGGCTACACCTTC.

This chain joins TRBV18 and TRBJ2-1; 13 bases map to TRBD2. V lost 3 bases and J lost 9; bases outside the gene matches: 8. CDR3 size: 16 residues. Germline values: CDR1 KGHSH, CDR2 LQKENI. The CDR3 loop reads CASSPPLAGGLLEQFF. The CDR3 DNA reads TGTGCCAGCTCACCCCCACTAGCGGGGGGGCTTCTTGAGCAGTTCTTC.

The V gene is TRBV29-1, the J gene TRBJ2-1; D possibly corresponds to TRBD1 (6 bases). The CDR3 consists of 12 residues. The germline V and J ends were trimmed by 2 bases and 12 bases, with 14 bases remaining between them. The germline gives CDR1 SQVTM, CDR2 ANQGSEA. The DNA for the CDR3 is TGCAGCGTTGAATTCACAGGGAAAGGGCAGTTCTTC. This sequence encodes CSVEFTGKGQFF.

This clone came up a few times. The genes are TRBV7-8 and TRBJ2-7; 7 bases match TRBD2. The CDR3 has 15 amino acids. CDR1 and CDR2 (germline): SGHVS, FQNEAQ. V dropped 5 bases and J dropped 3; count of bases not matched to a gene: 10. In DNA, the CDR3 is TGTGCCAGCAGCCCTACCGGGGGGAAGCACTACGAGCAGTACTTC. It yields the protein CASSPTGGKHYEQYF.

The CDR3 DNA is TGCAGCGTGAGAGCGGGAGGGATGACCGAGCAGTACTTC. This translates into CSVRAGGMTEQYF. The chain couples TRBV29-1 to TRBJ2-7; 10 bases align to TRBD2. From germline, CDR1 is SQVTM and CDR2 ANQGSEA. V was pared by 6 bases and J by 6 bases, with 8 bases of the junction left unmatched. The CDR3 loop spans 13 amino acids.

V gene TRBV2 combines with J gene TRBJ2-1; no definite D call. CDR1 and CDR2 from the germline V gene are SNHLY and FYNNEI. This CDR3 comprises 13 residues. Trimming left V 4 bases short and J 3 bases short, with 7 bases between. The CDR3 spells CASSVWVYNEQFF. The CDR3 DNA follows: TGTGCCAGCAGTGTATGGGTCTACAATGAGCAGTTCTTC.

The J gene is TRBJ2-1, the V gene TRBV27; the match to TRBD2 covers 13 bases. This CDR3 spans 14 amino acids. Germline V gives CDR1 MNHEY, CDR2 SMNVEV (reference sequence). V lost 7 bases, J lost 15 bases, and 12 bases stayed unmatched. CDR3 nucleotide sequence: TGTGCCAGCACTAGACTAGCGGGGGGCATCAGTCCGTTCTTC. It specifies CASTRLAGGISPFF.

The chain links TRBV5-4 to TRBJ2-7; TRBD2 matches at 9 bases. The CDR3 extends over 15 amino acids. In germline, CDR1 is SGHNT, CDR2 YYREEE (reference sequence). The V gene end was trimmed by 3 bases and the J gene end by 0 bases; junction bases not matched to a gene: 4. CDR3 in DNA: TGTGCCAGCAGCTACGATAGCGGGAGCTCCTACGAGCAGTACTTC. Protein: CASSYDSGSSYEQYF.

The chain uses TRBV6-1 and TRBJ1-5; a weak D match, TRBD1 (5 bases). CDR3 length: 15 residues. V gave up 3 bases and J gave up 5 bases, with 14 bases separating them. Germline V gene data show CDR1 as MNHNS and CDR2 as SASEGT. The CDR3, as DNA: TGTGCCAGCAGTGACAGTTGGGGGAGTGATCAGCCCCAGCATTTT. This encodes CASSDSWGSDQPQHF.

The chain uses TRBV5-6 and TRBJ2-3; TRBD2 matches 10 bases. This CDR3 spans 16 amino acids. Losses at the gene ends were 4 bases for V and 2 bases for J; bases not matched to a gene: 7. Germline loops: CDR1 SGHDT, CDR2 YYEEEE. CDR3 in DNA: TGTGCCAGCAGCCTCCGACTAGCGGGCCTCACAGATACGCAGTATTTT. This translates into CASSLRLAGLTDTQYF. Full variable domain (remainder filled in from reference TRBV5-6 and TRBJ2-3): DAGVTQSPTHLIKTRGQQVTLRCSPKSGHDTVSWYQQALGQGPQFIFQYYEEEERQRGNFPDRFSGHQFPNYSSELNVNALLLGDSALYLCASSLRLAGLTDTQYFGPGTRLTVL.

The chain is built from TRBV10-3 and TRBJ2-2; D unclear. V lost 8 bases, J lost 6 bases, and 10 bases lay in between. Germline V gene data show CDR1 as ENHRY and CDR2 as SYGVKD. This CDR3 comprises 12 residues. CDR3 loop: CAIAAVPGELFF. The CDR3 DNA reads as TGTGCCATCGCCGCGGTCCCCGGGGAGCTGTTTTTT.

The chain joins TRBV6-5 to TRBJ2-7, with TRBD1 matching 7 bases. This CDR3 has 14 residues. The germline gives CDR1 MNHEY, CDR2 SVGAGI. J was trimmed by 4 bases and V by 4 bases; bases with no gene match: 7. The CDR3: CASSLWTGSYEQYF. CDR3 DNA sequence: TGTGCCAGCAGTTTATGGACAGGATCTTACGAGCAGTACTTC.

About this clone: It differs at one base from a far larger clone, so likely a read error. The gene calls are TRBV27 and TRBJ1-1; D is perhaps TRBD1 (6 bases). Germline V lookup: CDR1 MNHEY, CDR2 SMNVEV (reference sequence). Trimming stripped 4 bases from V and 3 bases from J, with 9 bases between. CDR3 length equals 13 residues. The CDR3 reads CASSYRVYTEAFF. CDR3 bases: TGTGCCAGCAGTTACAGGGTTTACACTGAAGCTTTCTTT.

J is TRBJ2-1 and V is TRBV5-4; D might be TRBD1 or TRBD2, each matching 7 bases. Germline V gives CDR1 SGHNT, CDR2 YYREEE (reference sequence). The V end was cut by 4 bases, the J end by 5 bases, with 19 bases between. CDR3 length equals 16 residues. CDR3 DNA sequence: TGTGCCAGCAGCCGAAAAAGCAGGGGGGGCCACAATGAGCAGTTCTTC. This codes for CASSRKSRGGHNEQFF. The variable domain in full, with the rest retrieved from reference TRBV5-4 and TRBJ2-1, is ETGVTQSPTHLIKTRGQQVTLRCSSQSGHNTVSWYQQALGQGPQFIFQYYREEENGRGNFPPRFSGLQFPNYSSELNVNALELDDSALYLCASSRKSRGGHNEQFFGPGTRLTVL.

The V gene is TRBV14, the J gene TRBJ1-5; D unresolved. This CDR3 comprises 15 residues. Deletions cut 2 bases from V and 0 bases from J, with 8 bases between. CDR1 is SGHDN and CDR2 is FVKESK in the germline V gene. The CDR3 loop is CASSQNYNSNQPQHF. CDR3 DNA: TGTGCCAGCAGCCAAAACTACAATAGCAATCAGCCCCAGCATTTT.

Written as DNA, the CDR3 is TGTGCCAGCAGTTTATGGATGGGACTAGCGGGGGGGAATGAGCAGTTCTTC. Encoded protein: CASSLWMGLAGGNEQFF. The gene calls are TRBV28 and TRBJ2-1; 16 nucleotides line up with TRBD2. The J segment lost 7 bases and the V segment lost 0 bases, leaving 3 bases of the junction unmatched. CDR1 and CDR2 (germline): MDHEN, SYDVKM. The CDR3 loop spans 17 amino acids.

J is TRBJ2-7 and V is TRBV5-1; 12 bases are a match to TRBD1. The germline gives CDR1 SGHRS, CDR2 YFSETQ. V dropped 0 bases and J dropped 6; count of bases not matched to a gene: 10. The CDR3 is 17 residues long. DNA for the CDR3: TGCGCCAGCAGCTTGGATCCCCGGGACAGGGGGCCCGCCGAGCAGTACTTC. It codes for CASSLDPRDRGPAEQYF.

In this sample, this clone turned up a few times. The CDR3 sequence: CASSPRIAVNTQYF. DNA for the CDR3: TGTGCCAGCAGCCCGAGGATAGCGGTTAATACGCAGTATTTT. V gene TRBV7-2 combines with J gene TRBJ2-3; a weak D match, TRBD2 (6 bases). The germline V gene has CDR1 SGHTA and CDR2 FQGNSA. The germline V and J ends were trimmed by 5 bases and 7 bases, with 16 bases remaining between them. The CDR3 is 14 residues long.

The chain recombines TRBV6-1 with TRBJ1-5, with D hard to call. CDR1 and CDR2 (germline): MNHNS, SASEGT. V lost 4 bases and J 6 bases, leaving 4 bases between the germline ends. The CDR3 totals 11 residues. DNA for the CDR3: TGTGCCAGCAGTGCTGGTCAGCCCCAGCATTTT. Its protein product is CASSAGQPQHF.

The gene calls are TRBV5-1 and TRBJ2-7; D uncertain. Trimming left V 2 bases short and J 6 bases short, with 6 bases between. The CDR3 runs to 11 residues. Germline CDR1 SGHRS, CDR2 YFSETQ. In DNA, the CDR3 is TGCGCCAGCAGCTTCAGTTTCGAGCAGTACTTC. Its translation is CASSFSFEQYF.